One TCR beta chain is described in this entry. Its matching antigen is unknown. Patients with uncontrolled infections, other autoimmune diseases, pregnancy or lactation were excluded. This sample stems from a study of T cells in Graves' hyperthyroidism and ophthalmopathy. Findings and limits, study-wide: Among clonotypes expanded in thyroid above 0.001, most were also found in blood. The model made its ophthalmopathy prediction, and onset followed a median around six months later.

Amplification yielded TCR beta CDR3 regions, with RNA transcripts as the source. The HTBI primer set was used in a first-round RT-PCR of the TCR CDR3. MiXCR, applied by TCRdb to the multiplex PCR reads, yields one record per CDR3 protein. This sample yields about 420,000 distinct CDR3 sequences, of which about an eighth are seen a single time; 5% to 6% belongs to the top ten. This clonotype was obtained from a woman under 30 with Graves' hyperthyroidism. Sample: blood.

In DNA form, the CDR3 reads TGTGCCAGCAGCTTAGGAGGCAGGGGGCGGAGCGGGGAGCTGTTTTTT. It translates to CASSLGGRGRSGELFF. V gene TRBV7-9 combines with J gene TRBJ2-2; TRBD1 matches 8 bases. The germline CDR1 and CDR2 sequences are SEHNR and FQNEAQ (reference sequence). V trimming: 1 base; J trimming: 7 bases; junction bases outside the gene matches: 8. This CDR3 contains 16 residues.